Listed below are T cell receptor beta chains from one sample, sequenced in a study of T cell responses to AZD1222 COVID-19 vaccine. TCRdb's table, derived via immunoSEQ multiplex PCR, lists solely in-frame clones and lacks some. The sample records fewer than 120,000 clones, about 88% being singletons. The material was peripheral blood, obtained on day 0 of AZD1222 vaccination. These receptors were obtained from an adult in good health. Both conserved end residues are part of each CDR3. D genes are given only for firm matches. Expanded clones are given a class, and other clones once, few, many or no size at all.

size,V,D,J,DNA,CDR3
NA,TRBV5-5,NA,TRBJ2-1,TGTGCCAGCAGCTTGTGGGGGTCCGGGGACGGTGAGCAGTTCTTC,CASSLWGSGDGEQFF
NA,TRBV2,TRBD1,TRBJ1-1,TGTGCCAGCGCCGGACAGGGATCTGCTGAAGCTTTCTTT,CASAGQGSAEAFF
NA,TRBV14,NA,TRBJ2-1,TGTGCCAGCAGCCCCGACCCCTACAATGAGCAGTTCTTC,CASSPDPYNEQFF
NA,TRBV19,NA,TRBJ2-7,TGTGCCAGTAGGGACCCTGGTGGTATAACAGACGAGCAGTACTTC,CASRDPGGITDEQYF
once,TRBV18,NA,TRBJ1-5,TGTGCCAGCTCACCCCAGGGCAATGGGCCCCAGCATTTT,CASSPQGNGPQHF
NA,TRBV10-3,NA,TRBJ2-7,TGTGCCATCAGCCCCGGACAGTTATTAAACACGTACGAGCAGTACTTC,CAISPGQLLNTYEQYF
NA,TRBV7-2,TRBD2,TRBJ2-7,TGTGCCAGCAGCTTGAGTCCGGGGGGGTACGAGCAGTACTTC,CASSLSPGGYEQYF
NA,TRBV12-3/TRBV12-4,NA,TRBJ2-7,TGTGCCAGCAGTTCCGGGGGCTACGAGCAGTACTTC,CASSSGGYEQYF
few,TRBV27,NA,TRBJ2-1,TGTGCCAGCAGTTTAAAACTAGCCGGTGAGCAGTTCTTC,CASSLKLAGEQFF
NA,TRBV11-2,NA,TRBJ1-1,TGTGCCAGCAGCCCGACAGGAATAAACACTGAAGCTTTCTTT,CASSPTGINTEAFF
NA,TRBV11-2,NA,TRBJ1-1,TGTGCCAGCAGCCTACGGGATAATGAAGCTTTCTTT,CASSLRDNEAFF
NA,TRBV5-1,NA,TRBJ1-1,TGCGCCAGCAGCTTGGTTGGGATGACTGAAGCTTTCTTT,CASSLVGMTEAFF
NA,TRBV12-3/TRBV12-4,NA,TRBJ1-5,TGTGCCAGCAGTTTAGGGGATACCCAGCATTTT,CASSLGDTQHF
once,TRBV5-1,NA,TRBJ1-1,TGCGCCAGCAGCCCCAGGCCCCTGGGGGATGGTTTGGTCGAAGCTTTCTTT,CASSPRPLGDGLVEAFF
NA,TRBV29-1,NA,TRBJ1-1,TGCAGCGTTAGAGCAGGGGCAGCCGCTGAAGCTTTCTTT,CSVRAGAAAEAFF
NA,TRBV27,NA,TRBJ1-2,TGTGCCAGCAGTCCGGACAGAGTCTATGGCTACACCTTC,CASSPDRVYGYTF
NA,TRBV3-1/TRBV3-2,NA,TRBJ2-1,TGTGCCAGCAGCCAAGAACCCAGGTTTGATGAGCAGTTCTTC,CASSQEPRFDEQFF
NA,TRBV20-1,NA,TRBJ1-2,TGCAGTGCTAGTCCTCAGCTAGCTAACTATGGCTACACCTTC,CSASPQLANYGYTF
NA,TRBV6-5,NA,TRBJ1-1,TGTGCCAGCAGACAGTACCCGAACACTGAAGCTTTCTTT,CASRQYPNTEAFF
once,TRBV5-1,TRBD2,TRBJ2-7,TGCGCCAGCAGCTTGGGGACTAGCGGTTACGAGCAGTACTTC,CASSLGTSGYEQYF
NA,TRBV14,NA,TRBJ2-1,TGTGCCAGCAGCCAAGAAGAGGCCCGGACCCGCAGTGGGGAGCAGTTCTTC,CASSQEEARTRSGEQFF
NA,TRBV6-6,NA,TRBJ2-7,TGTGCCAGCAGTTGGGACGAAGCCTACGAGCAGTACTTC,CASSWDEAYEQYF
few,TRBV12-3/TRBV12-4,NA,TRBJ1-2,TGTGCCAGCAACCGGGACAACTATGGCTACACCTTC,CASNRDNYGYTF
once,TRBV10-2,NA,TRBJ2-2,TGCGCCAGCAGTGACCGAGGACGCAACGGGGAGCTGTTTTTT,CASSDRGRNGELFF
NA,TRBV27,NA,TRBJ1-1,TGTGCCAGCAGTTTAGGGTCAGGGTTTACTGAAGCTTTCTTT,CASSLGSGFTEAFF
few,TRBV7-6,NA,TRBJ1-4,TGTGCCAGCAGCTTAGAAAAGGGCTCAGCCTATGAAAAACTGTTTTTT,CASSLEKGSAYEKLFF
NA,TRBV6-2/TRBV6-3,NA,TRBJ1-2,TGTGCCAGCAGTCCGGGACGAGGGCCTGACTATGGCTACACCTTC,CASSPGRGPDYGYTF
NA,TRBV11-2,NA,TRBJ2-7,TGTGCCAGCAGCTTATTAAGTTTCCGGGACGGCTCCTACGAGCAGTACTTC,CASSLLSFRDGSYEQYF
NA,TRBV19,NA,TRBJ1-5,TGTGCCAGTAGTATCCAGGGGTGGCAGCCCCAGCATTTT,CASSIQGWQPQHF
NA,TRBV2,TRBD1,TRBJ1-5,TGTGCCAGCAGTGGACAGGGGATGAGCAATCAGCCCCAGCATTTT,CASSGQGMSNQPQHF
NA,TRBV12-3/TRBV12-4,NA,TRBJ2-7,TGTGCCAGCAGTTGGGGGCCCGGAATTGAGCAGTACTTC,CASSWGPGIEQYF
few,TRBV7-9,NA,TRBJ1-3,TGTGCCAGCAGCCACGCCGCCGGGAGAGACACCATATATTTT,CASSHAAGRDTIYF
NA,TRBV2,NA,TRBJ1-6,TGTGCCAGCAGTGACCTCCACTTT,CASSDLHF
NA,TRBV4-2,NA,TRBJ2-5,TGTGCCAGCAGCCAAGATCGCGGGATCGGTGTGGAGACCCAGTACTTC,CASSQDRGIGVETQYF
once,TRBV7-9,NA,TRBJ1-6,TGTGCCAGCACCTCGAGGGTGGAATTCTATAATTCACCCCTCCACTTT,CASTSRVEFYNSPLHF
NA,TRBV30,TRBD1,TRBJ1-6,TGTGCCTGGGTACAGGGGGCTAATTCACCCCTCCACTTT,CAWVQGANSPLHF
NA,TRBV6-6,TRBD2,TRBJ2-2,TGTGCCAGCAGTCTTTCCGCGGGGGGCTCTTACACCGGGGAGCTGTTTTTT,CASSLSAGGSYTGELFF
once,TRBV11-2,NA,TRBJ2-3,TGTGCCAGCAGCTTAGGACATTCCCTCATGGGCACAGATACGCAGTATTTT,CASSLGHSLMGTDTQYF
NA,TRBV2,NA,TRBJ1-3,TGTGCCAGCAGTGAAAGCAGATCTGGAAACACCATATATTTT,CASSESRSGNTIYF
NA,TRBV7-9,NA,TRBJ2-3,TGTGCCAGCAGCCTGGGCTGGTGGGAGAATTCACCGGATACGCAGTATTTT,CASSLGWWENSPDTQYF
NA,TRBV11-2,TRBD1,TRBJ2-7,TGTGCCAGCAGCATAACAACAGGGGGGAACGGCGAGCAGTACTTC,CASSITTGGNGEQYF
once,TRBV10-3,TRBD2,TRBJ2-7,TGTGCCATCAGTGTAGGACTAGCGGGAGGCGAGCAGTACTTC,CAISVGLAGGEQYF
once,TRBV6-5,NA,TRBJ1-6,TGTGCCAGCAGTTATATGGGCCGACTTCAATCACCCCTCCACTTT,CASSYMGRLQSPLHF
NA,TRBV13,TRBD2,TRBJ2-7,TGTGCCAGCAGCCTGGGACTAGCGGACGTAGCCTACGAGCAGTACTTC,CASSLGLADVAYEQYF
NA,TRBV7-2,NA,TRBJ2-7,TGTGCCAGCAGCTTAGACCAGCCCCCCTACGAGCAGTACTTC,CASSLDQPPYEQYF
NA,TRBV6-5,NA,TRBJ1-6,TGTGCCAGCAGTTCCCAAAATTCACCCCTCCACTTT,CASSSQNSPLHF
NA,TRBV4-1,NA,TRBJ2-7,TGCGCCAGCAGCCAAGGGCCCGAGCAGTACTTC,CASSQGPEQYF
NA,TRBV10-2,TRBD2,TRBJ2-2,TGCGCCAGCAGTGAGTCGGGACTAACTAGCGGGGTCACCGGGGAGCTGTTTTTT,CASSESGLTSGVTGELFF
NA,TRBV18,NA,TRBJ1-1,TGTGCCAGCTCACCACAGGGTGGAGGCACTGAAGCTTTCTTT,CASSPQGGGTEAFF
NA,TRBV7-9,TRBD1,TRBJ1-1,TGTGCCAGCAGCTTATTGCGGGACAGGACTGAAGCTTTCTTT,CASSLLRDRTEAFF
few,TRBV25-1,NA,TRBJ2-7,TGTGCCTCAGCGTCTGTGGACGAGCAGTACTTC,CASASVDEQYF
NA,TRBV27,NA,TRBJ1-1,TGTGCCAGCAGATCTACAGGGAACACTGAAGCTTTCTTT,CASRSTGNTEAFF
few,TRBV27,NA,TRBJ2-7,TGTGCCAGCAGTTTATCTCAGGGAACCTACGAGCAGTACTTC,CASSLSQGTYEQYF
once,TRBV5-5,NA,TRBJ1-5,TGTGCCAGCAGCTTGGCCGGGCCTCCACCCCAGCATTTT,CASSLAGPPPQHF
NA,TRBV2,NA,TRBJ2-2,TGTGCCAGCAGTCAGAGACCCGGGGAGCTGTTTTTT,CASSQRPGELFF
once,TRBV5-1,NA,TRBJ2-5,TGCGCCAGCAGCTTGGGCGGTGGAGGACGGGAGACCCAGTACTTC,CASSLGGGGRETQYF
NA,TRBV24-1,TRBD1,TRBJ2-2,TGTGCCACCAGTGAGGGACAGGGGGTGTCGGCCACCGGGGAGCTGTTTTTT,CATSEGQGVSATGELFF
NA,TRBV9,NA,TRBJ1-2,TGTGCCAGCAGCTCCATTTCCGGACAGAAACGGTATGGTGGCTACACCTTC,CASSSISGQKRYGGYTF
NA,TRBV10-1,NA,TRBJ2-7,TGCGCCAGCAGTGAGGCCGGCTCCTACGAGCAGTACTTC,CASSEAGSYEQYF
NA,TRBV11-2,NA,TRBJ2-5,TGTGCCAGCAGCTTAGCCCCGGCCCTCATGGAGACCCAGTACTTC,CASSLAPALMETQYF